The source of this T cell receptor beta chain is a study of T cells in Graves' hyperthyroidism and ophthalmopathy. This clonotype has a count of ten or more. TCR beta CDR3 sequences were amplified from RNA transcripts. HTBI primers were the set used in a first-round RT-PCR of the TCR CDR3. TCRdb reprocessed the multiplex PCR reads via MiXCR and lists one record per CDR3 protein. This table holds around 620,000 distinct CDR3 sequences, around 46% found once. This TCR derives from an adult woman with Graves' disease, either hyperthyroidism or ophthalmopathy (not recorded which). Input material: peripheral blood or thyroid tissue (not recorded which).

The CDR3 DNA reads as TGTGCCAGCAGCCCCCGGGGCGAGCAGTACTTC. Protein product: CASSPRGEQYF. The chain is built from TRBV7-9 and TRBJ2-7; D possibly corresponds to TRBD2 (5 bases). The V end lost 5 bases, the J end lost 6 bases, and 8 bases lay between the germline ends. Germline V gene sequence: CDR1 SEHNR, CDR2 FQNEAQ (reference sequence). This CDR3 spans 11 amino acids.